Given below is one TCR beta chain in context. Its antigen is undetermined. This sample stems from a study of T-cell reconstitution after alpha-beta-depleted transplantation in children. Unique molecular identifiers were built into the TCRbeta library. TCRdb redid the calling of the PCR reads with MiXCR, one entry per CDR3 protein. The data contain 700,000 to 950,000 distinct CDR3 sequences, roughly 15% of them singletons. Germline V gene data show CDR1 as SGHRS and CDR2 as YFSETQ. This CDR3 is built from 15 residues. V lost 4 bases to trimming and J lost 4 bases; unmatched junction nucleotides: 10. Regarding the study as a whole: One year post-transplant, T-cell counts and diversity were largely derived from T cells produced anew.

Sequenced here: PBMCs, mostly from graft donor cells, sampled 360 days after TCRalphabeta/CD19-depleted stem cell transplant. The TCR sequence derives from a male patient aged 10 to 17 who had a stem cell transplant for acute lymphoblastic leukemia, so the T cells may come from the graft donor. This chain connects TRBV5-1 to TRBJ1-1; 7 bases align to TRBD1. The CDR3 sequence is CASSPTTGVGTEAFF. In nucleotides, the CDR3 is TGCGCCAGCAGCCCGACCACAGGGGTAGGCACTGAAGCTTTCTTT. The full variable domain, rest sourced from reference TRBV5-1 and TRBJ1-1, is KAGVTQTPRYLIKTRGQQVTLSCSPISGHRSVSWYQQTPGQGLQFLFEYFSETQRNKGNFPGRFSGRQFSNSRSEMNVSTLELGDSALYLCASSPTTGVGTEAFFGQGTRLTVV.